This T cell receptor (beta chain) originates from a study of neurological immune-mediated disorders. TCRdb reprocessed the 5' RACE reads via MiXCR and lists one record per CDR3 protein. The sample has 18,000 or so distinct CDR3 sequences, 14% seen once; the top ten hold 7.8%. To note about this clonotype: Because the CDR3's place on the DNA is in doubt, the DNA is left out and the CDR3 is given as listed by TCRdb.

Germline CDR1 reads MNHEY; CDR2 reads SVGEGT. The CDR3 totals 20 residues, both ends included. This TCR derives from a woman in her sixties with HTLV-1-associated myelopathy (HAM/TSP). The chain recombines TRBV6-2 or TRBV6-3 with TRBJ2-1; TRBD1, the table's D call, was not compared with the DNA. Sequencing was performed on CD4+ T cells from blood. The CDR3 here is CASSYGSTDTQYFGPGGQFF.